One and the same sample provided the 9 T cell receptor beta chains below, sequenced in a study of T cell responses to AZD1222 COVID-19 vaccine. TCRdb keeps only in-frame clones here, not all; method: immunoSEQ multiplex PCR. The sample holds approximately 200,000 clones, 85% to 95% seen once. Sequences were derived from peripheral blood, sampled 28 days after the second AZD1222 dose. These receptors were obtained from an adult who received the AZD1222 COVID-19 vaccine.

The rearrangement uses TRBV19 and TRBJ2-1; 12 nucleotides match TRBD2. Germline assignment: CDR1 LNHDA and CDR2 SQIVND (reference sequence). The CDR3 sequence is 15 residues long. J was trimmed by 7 bases and V by 3 bases; bases with no gene match: 4. CDR3 in DNA: TGTGCCAGTAGTATTACAACTAGCGGGGGGAATGAGCAGTTCTTC. It translates to CASSITTSGGNEQFF.

The chain has TRBV7-3 and TRBJ2-1; D not resolved. The germline V gene encodes CDR1 SGHTA and CDR2 FQGTGA. V lost 4 bases and J lost 10, with 14 bases in between. The CDR3 has 13 residues. The CDR3 sequence is CASSSRQFGEQFF. For the CDR3, the DNA is TGTGCCAGCAGCTCCCGACAATTTGGGGAGCAGTTCTTC.

This clone was picked up one time. The chain couples TRBV2 to TRBJ1-1, with D uncertain. The V and J ends lost 4 bases and 6 bases respectively, with 12 bases between them. The CDR3 runs 13 residues. CDR1 is SNHLY, CDR2 FYNNEI, per germline. DNA of the CDR3: TGTGCCAGCAGTGGAGACTGGATGTCTGAAGCTTTCTTT. Translation gives CASSGDWMSEAFF. The entire variable domain, with the rest obtained from reference TRBV2 and TRBJ1-1, is as follows: EPEVTQTPSHQVTQMGQEVILRCVPISNHLYFYWYRQILGQKVEFLVSFYNNEISEKSEIFDDQFSVERPDGSNFTLKIRSTKLEDSAMYFCASSGDWMSEAFFGQGTRLTVV.

The DNA of the CDR3 is TGCGCCAGCAGCCCACGAACAGGGGCGGATGAAGCTTTCTTT. Its translation: CASSPRTGADEAFF. The V call is TRBV5-1, the J call TRBJ1-1, with TRBD1 matching 7 bases. CDR1 and CDR2 (germline): SGHRS, YFSETQ. Losses at the gene ends were 4 bases for V and 7 bases for J; bases not matched to a gene: 10. The CDR3 consists of 14 residues.

The gene calls are TRBV19 and TRBJ1-3; tentatively, D is TRBD1 (6 bases). CDR3 size: 16 residues. Germline CDR1 and CDR2: LNHDA and SQIVND (reference sequence). V was cut by 6 bases and J by 0 bases, with 15 bases left in between. The chain's CDR3 is CASRGGISLSGNTIYF. CDR3 DNA sequence: TGTGCCAGTAGAGGGGGTATAAGCCTCTCTGGAAACACCATATATTTT.

The chain couples TRBV10-3 to TRBJ2-1; 8 nucleotides align to TRBD1. The V gene's germline CDR1 is ENHRY and CDR2 SYGVKD. Trimming took 7 bases from V and 3 from J; bases not matched to a gene: 5. The CDR3 extends over 14 amino acids. This CDR3 reads CAITPGQDYNEQFF. DNA for the CDR3: TGTGCCATCACGCCGGGACAGGACTACAATGAGCAGTTCTTC.

This chain joins TRBV14 and TRBJ1-2, with 8 bases matching TRBD1. The CDR3 runs 13 residues. V trimming: 4 bases; J trimming: 4 bases; junction bases outside the gene matches: 2. Germline-derived CDR1 and CDR2 are SGHDN and FVKESK. CDR3 loop: CASSPDRAYGYTF. CDR3 DNA: TGTGCCAGCAGCCCGGACAGGGCCTATGGCTACACCTTC.

The chain is built from TRBV27 and TRBJ2-7; 11 bases map to TRBD2. Germline values: CDR1 MNHEY, CDR2 SMNVEV (reference sequence). After removal of 10 bases from V and 3 bases from J, the junction contained 11 bases not matched to a gene. The CDR3 is 15 amino acids. The CDR3 bases are TGTGCCACCCGACCTAGCGGGGGGCCGTACTACGAGCAGTACTTC. Its protein product is CATRPSGGPYYEQYF.

V is TRBV5-1 and J is TRBJ1-6; D unresolved. The CDR3 runs to 14 residues. Trimming took off 1 base at V and 7 bases at J, with 9 bases between the two ends. CDR1 is SGHRS, CDR2 YFSETQ, per germline. The DNA of the CDR3 is TGCGCCAGCAGCTTGCCCAACGGGAATTCACCCCTCCACTTT. Protein sequence: CASSLPNGNSPLHF.